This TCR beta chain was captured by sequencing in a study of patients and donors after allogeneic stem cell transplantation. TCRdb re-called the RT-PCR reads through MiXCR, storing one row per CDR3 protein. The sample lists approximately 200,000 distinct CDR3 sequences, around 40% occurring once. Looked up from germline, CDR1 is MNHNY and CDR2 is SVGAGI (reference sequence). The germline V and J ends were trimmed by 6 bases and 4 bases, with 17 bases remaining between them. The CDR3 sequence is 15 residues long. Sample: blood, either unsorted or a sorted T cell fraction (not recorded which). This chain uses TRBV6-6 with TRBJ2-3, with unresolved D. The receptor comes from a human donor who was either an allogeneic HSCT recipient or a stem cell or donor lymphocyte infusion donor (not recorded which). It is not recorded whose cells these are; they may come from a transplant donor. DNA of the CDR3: TGTGCCAGCAGATCGCCGCTAAGAACCCCAGATACGCAGTATTTT. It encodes CASRSPLRTPDTQYF.